Listed here are 6 T cell receptor beta chains from one sample, sequenced in a study of blood T cell repertoires in COVID-19. The assay was immunoSEQ multiplex PCR, and TCRdb's table has in-frame clones only and misses some. In the table there are roughly 220,000 clones, around 86% of which are singletons. The sequencing sample was made of peripheral blood. The source is a man under 40 who had recovered from COVID-19.

The V gene is TRBV7-9, the J gene TRBJ1-2, with unresolved D. The CDR3 loop spans 13 amino acids. The V gene's germline CDR1 is SEHNR and CDR2 FQNEAQ (reference sequence). The germline V and J ends were trimmed by 1 base and 4 bases, with 7 bases remaining between them. The CDR3 sequence is CASSLVGLYGYTF. CDR3 coding DNA: TGTGCCAGCAGCTTAGTCGGTCTCTATGGCTACACCTTC. The full variable domain, with the rest looked up from reference TRBV7-9 and TRBJ1-2, is DTGVSQNPRHKITKRGQNVTFRCDPISEHNRLYWYRQTLGQGPEFLTYFQNEAQLEKSRLLSDRFSAERPKGSFSTLEIQRTEQGDSAMYLCASSLVGLYGYTFGSGTRLTVV.

The chain uses TRBV2 and TRBJ2-7; D gene unclear. This CDR3 has 15 residues. CDR1 is SNHLY and CDR2 is FYNNEI in the germline V gene. V shed 6 bases and J shed 5 bases, with 20 bases lying between them. CDR3 region: CASRGRTHLHDEQYF. CDR3 coding DNA: TGTGCCAGCAGGGGCCGTACCCACCTCCATGACGAGCAGTACTTC.

CDR3 DNA sequence: TGCGCCAGCAGCACCCGGAGCATTTGGGAGACCCAGTACTTC. This sequence encodes CASSTRSIWETQYF. This sequence joins TRBV5-1 and TRBJ2-5; D gene unclear. This CDR3 has 14 amino acids. Per the germline V gene, CDR1 is SGHRS and CDR2 is YFSETQ. The V end was cut by 4 bases, the J end by 5 bases, with 15 bases between.

The V call is TRBV19, the J call TRBJ1-1; D is unclear. The V end lost 6 bases, the J end lost 8 bases, and 16 bases lay between the germline ends. CDR3 size: 13 residues. Germline CDR1 reads LNHDA; CDR2 reads SQIVND (reference sequence). CDR3 sequence: CASSFGRQTEAFF. The DNA for the CDR3 is TGTGCCAGTAGCTTTGGGAGGCAGACCGAAGCTTTCTTT.

The J gene is TRBJ2-7, the V gene TRBV9; 7 bases are a match to TRBD2. Germline CDR1 reads SGDLS; CDR2 reads YYNGEE. The CDR3 totals 13 residues. With V trimmed by 3 bases and J by 10 bases, 10 bases remained unmatched. The CDR3 protein is CASSGGRASDQYF. The CDR3 nucleotides read TGTGCCAGCAGCGGGGGGAGGGCCTCCGATCAGTACTTC.

The genes are TRBV28 and TRBJ1-2, with 9 positions matching TRBD1. Trimming took 6 bases from V and 5 from J; bases not matched to a gene: 16. Germline-derived CDR1 and CDR2 are MDHEN and SYDVKM. The length of the CDR3 is 17 residues. This chain's CDR3 is CASRSAPGQGYMYGYTF. The DNA of the CDR3 is TGTGCCAGCAGGTCCGCACCGGGACAGGGATACATGTATGGCTACACCTTC.